This TCR beta chain was profiled in a study of shared clonotypes between healthy human individuals (dated by TCRdb to about 2020). Study-level background: Two women and a few men aged 18 to 49 years were included in the cohort. To increase sequencing depth and limit assay-specific biases, different laboratories used diverse techniques to prepare libraries and sequence TCR repertoires. To estimate repertoire size and how much clonotypes are shared between individuals, the study performed deep sequencing of blood TCR repertoires from roughly five healthy adults. Each donor's leukapheresis produced roughly between roughly 0.85 and 10 billion PBMCs.

Overall results and qualifications from the work: The genetic and exposure-history diversity represented was limited by the small number of donors. Pairwise subsampling indicated that sequencing depth was expected to affect the degree of clonotype sharing among donors. Sampling was restricted to blood, and TCR repertoires in tissue are likely to differ from TCR repertoires in blood.

The donors were healthy, HIV-negative adults who had no recently reported acute infections or vaccinations. Every donor was a Caucasian adult living in Nashville, Tennessee, USA. For unsorted samples, 100 million or so PBMCs were counted, and genomic DNA was extracted using the QIAamp DNA Blood Mini kit. Blood was obtained by leukapheresis, after which PBMCs were separated by Ficoll-Histopaque density gradient centrifugation and cryopreserved in liquid nitrogen vapor phase. Via the germline V gene, CDR1 is SGHTA and CDR2 FQGTGA. Trimmed from V: 4 bases; trimmed from J: 6 bases; junction bases lacking a gene match: 7. The CDR3 sequence holds 16 residues, the cysteine and phenylalanine included. Left in the record is the CDR3 DNA by itself, 48 bases read in frame from the first base. Using the deep immunoSEQ assay, multiplex PCR amplified TCR CDR3 regions from genomic DNA. Extracted genomic DNA from each cell subset was spread evenly across all wells of several immunoSEQ 96-well plates, with each plate serving as a replicate. For unsorted PBMC, roughly 300 ng of genomic DNA, equivalent to about 30,000 T cell genomes, went into each replicate PCR. Ten immunoSEQ deep assay plates were used to sequence the unsorted PBMC genomic DNA. The purified libraries were quantified using a Qubit 3.0 fluorometer, sized with a Bioanalyzer 2100, and then quantified again using the KAPA Library Quantification kit. Each immunoSEQ 96-well plate was sequenced on its own single-read 150-cycle Illumina NextSeq 550 flow cell. The authors processed their data as follows. Because the immunoSEQ output held only junctional sequences and lacked quality scores, the filtering could not match the filtering applied to full-length reads. Sequences were annotated with PyIR, a Python wrapper for IgBLAST v1.9, using IMGT germline references to assign V/J genes and CDR3. Reads were removed for weak V/J assignments (E-value above 1e-6), missing CDR3, stop codons, out-of-frame junctions, or ambiguous translated residues. V3J clonotypes were defined as sequences sharing an identical inferred V gene, J gene, and CDR3 amino acid sequence. To compute the percentage overlap between repertoires, the number of shared unique clonotypes was divided by the size of the smaller repertoire. Repertoire richness was assessed with RTK rarefaction, the Chao1 estimator, and Recon v2.1 estimates of unobserved clonotypes. Not all clones reach the TCRdb copy of this immuneACCESS table, which keeps in-frame sequences only. Checked studies attribute under half of the gap to unresolved V genes and leave the rest unexplained. Clone size and the V and J calls come from that table; the DNA yielded D and trimming. This sample gives about 480,000 clones in total; approximately 79% of them show up just once. The ten largest account for 9.5% to 15% of the sample.

Points on this clone: The antigen it recognizes is unknown. Per-base qualities were not stored, and no clone one base away is much larger.

The receptor chain draws on TRBV7-3 and TRBJ2-3, with 13 middle bases fitting TRBD2. The sequenced sample was PBMCs. This TCR was recovered from a woman in her 40s in good health. Some clones in this sample may be carry-over from other donors' samples. The CDR3: CASSSRTSGSGDTQYF. The DNA reads as follows: TGTGCCAGCAGCTCGCGGACTAGCGGGAGCGGCGATACGCAGTATTTT.